The T cell receptor (beta chain) under discussion was sequenced for a study of blood T cell repertoires in COVID-19. About the study: Material from acute and convalescent COVID-19 was sourced from the United States, Italy and Spain. Sources were T cells, B-cell-depleted T cells, or PBMCs; the material itself was cDNA or gDNA.

The CDR3 runs 12 residues. In germline, CDR1 is SNHLY, CDR2 FYNNEI. With 7 bases removed from V and 9 bases from J, the gap between germline ends came to 13 bases. Original methodology: Researchers report that nucleated cell counts were estimated from reference gene primer amplification. TCRdb's copy holds only in-frame clones and misses some; the assay was immunoSEQ multiplex PCR. V and J calls and clone size are given by that table; D and trimming were obtained from the DNA. The data contain approximately 22,000 clones, 91% of them singletons. This sequence joins TRBV2 and TRBJ1-5; no firm D call. Input material: peripheral blood. The clonotype originates from a man in his 70s with active COVID-19. CDR3 sequence (DNA): TGTGCCAGCAACCACTACTCGGGGCCCCAGCATTTT. Translation: CASNHYSGPQHF.